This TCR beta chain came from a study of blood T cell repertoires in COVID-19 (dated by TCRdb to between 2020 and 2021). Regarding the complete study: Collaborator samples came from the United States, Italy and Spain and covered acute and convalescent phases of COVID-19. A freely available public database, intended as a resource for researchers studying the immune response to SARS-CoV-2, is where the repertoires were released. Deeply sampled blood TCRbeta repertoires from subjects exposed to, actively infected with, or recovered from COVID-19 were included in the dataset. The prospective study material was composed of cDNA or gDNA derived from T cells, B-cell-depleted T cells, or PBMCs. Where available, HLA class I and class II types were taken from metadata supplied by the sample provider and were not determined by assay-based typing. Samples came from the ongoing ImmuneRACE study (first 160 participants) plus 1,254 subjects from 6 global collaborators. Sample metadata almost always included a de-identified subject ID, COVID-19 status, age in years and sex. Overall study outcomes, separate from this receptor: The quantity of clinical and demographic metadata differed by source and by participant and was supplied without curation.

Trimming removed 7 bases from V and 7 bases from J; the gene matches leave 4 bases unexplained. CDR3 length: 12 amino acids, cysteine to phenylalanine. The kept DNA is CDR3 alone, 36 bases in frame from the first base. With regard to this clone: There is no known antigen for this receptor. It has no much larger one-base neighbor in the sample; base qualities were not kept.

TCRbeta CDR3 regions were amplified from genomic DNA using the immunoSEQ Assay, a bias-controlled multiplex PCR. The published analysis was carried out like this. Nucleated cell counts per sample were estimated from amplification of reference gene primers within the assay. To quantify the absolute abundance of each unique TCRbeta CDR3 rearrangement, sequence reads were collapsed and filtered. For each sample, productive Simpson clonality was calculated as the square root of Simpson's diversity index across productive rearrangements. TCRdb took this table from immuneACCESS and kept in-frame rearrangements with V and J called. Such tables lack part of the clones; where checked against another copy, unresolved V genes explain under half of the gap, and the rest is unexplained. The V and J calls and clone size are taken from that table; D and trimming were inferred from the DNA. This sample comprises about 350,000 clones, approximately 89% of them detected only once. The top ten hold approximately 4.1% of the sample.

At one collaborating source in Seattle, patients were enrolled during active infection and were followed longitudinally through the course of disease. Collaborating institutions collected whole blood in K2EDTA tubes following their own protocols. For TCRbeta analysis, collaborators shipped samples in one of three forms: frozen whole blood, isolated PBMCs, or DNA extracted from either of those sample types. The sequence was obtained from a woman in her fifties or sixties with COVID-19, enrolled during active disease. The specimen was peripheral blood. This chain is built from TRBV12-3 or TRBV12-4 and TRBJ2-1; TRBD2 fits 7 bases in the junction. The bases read TGTGCCAGCATAGGGGAGGGGAATGAGCAGTTCTTC. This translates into CASIGEGNEQFF.